The rows below give T cell receptor beta chains drawn from one sample of a study of T cell responses to AZD1222 COVID-19 vaccine. Method: immunoSEQ multiplex PCR; TCRdb's copy keeps in-frame clones and lacks some. The table lists just under 100,000 clones, roughly 84% of them singletons. The source was peripheral blood, collected on day 0 of AZD1222 vaccination. The source is an adult in good health. Both conserved end residues are part of each CDR3. D genes are given only for firm matches. Not every row has a clone size; where given, it reads once, few, many or a size class.

CDR3 DNA	CDR3 protein	D gene	V gene	J gene	clone size
TGTGCCAGCAGTTACTGGGGGCGGGGGCGTAGCACAGATACGCAGTATTTT	CASSYWGRGRSTDTQYF	.	TRBV6-2/TRBV6-3	TRBJ2-3	.
TGTGCCAGCAGGGACAGGGGGAACACTGAAGCTTTCTTT	CASRDRGNTEAFF	TRBD1	TRBV6-5	TRBJ1-1	.
TGTGCCAGCAAGGGGGAGAACAATCAGCCCCAGCATTTT	CASKGENNQPQHF	.	TRBV2	TRBJ1-5	.
TGTGCCTGGAGTAGTCCCGGGACAGGGGGTGGCTACACCTTC	CAWSSPGTGGGYTF	TRBD1	TRBV30	TRBJ1-2	.
TGTGCCAGCACCCCACCCGGACAGGGGACTTCACCCCTCCACTTT	CASTPPGQGTSPLHF	TRBD1	TRBV7-9	TRBJ1-6	few
TGTGCCAGCAGCCCCCCAGGGATCGCAGGCACTGAAGCTTTCTTT	CASSPPGIAGTEAFF	.	TRBV5-5	TRBJ1-1	few
TGTGCCAGCAGCCCAGGAACGGGACTAGCGCAAGAGACCCAGTACTTC	CASSPGTGLAQETQYF	TRBD2	TRBV6-2/TRBV6-3	TRBJ2-5	.
TGTGCCAGCAGCTTAGCGGACGAGCAGTTCTTC	CASSLADEQFF	.	TRBV7-9	TRBJ2-1	.
TGTGCCAGCAGCTTGGGGTGGGACTTCTCCTACAATGAGCAGTTCTTC	CASSLGWDFSYNEQFF	.	TRBV5-5	TRBJ2-1	.
TGTGCCAGCAGCTTAGGGCAAGGAGTCACAGATACGCAGTATTTT	CASSLGQGVTDTQYF	.	TRBV7-9	TRBJ2-3	.
TGTGCCAGCAGCGTAGGAGTGGGGGACTTTAGCAATCAGCCCCAGCATTTT	CASSVGVGDFSNQPQHF	.	TRBV9	TRBJ1-5	.
TGTGCCAGCAGCTTAGTCCGGACCTACGAGCAGTACTTC	CASSLVRTYEQYF	.	TRBV7-2	TRBJ2-7	.
TGTGCCAGCAGTTACACCCAGACAGGGGTGTCAGCTTTCTTT	CASSYTQTGVSAFF	TRBD1	TRBV28	TRBJ1-1	.
TGTGCCAGCAGCGAACCGGGACAGGGCTACGAGCAGTACTTC	CASSEPGQGYEQYF	TRBD1	TRBV28	TRBJ2-7	.
TGTGCCAGCAGCCGACGTCTCTTCTTCTCGGGGCAGTCACCCCTCCACTTT	CASSRRLFFSGQSPLHF	.	TRBV3-1/TRBV3-2	TRBJ1-6	.
TGTGCCAGCAGCTTCGAAGGGAGCACTGAAGCTTTCTTT	CASSFEGSTEAFF	.	TRBV13	TRBJ1-1	.
TGTGCCAGCAGCTACTCGGCCGGAGCAGGGGTAAACACTGAAGCTTTCTTT	CASSYSAGAGVNTEAFF	.	TRBV5-8	TRBJ1-1	.
TGTGCCAGCAGCCTTGGGGGCGGAGTATACGAGCAGTACTTC	CASSLGGGVYEQYF	.	TRBV28	TRBJ2-7	.
TGTGCCAGTAGGATCCTCGGACAGGGCGATGAAAAACTGTTTTTT	CASRILGQGDEKLFF	TRBD1	TRBV19	TRBJ1-4	.
TGTGCCAGCAGCTATAGCGGAAAAACCACAGATACGCAGTATTTT	CASSYSGKTTDTQYF	.	TRBV11-2	TRBJ2-3	once
TGTGCCAGCAGTGAGGGGTCAGAGTGGATACCCCTCCACTTT	CASSEGSEWIPLHF	.	TRBV6-1	TRBJ1-6	.
TGTGCCTGGAGTGTTCAATTTGGCACCGGAGATACGCAGTATTTT	CAWSVQFGTGDTQYF	.	TRBV30	TRBJ2-3	.
TGTGCCAGTAATACGGGCAGTCAGCCCCAGCATTTT	CASNTGSQPQHF	.	TRBV19	TRBJ1-5	.
TGTGCCAGCAGCGCCGACAGGGATCGTTCACCCCTCCACTTT	CASSADRDRSPLHF	TRBD1	TRBV9	TRBJ1-6	once
TGTGCCAGCAGCGGCGGGACTAGCGGGGGGAACACAGATACGCAGTATTTT	CASSGGTSGGNTDTQYF	TRBD2	TRBV9	TRBJ2-3	.
TGCGCCAGCAGCTCCCTAGCGGGAGTACACAATGAGCAGTTCTTC	CASSSLAGVHNEQFF	TRBD2	TRBV5-1	TRBJ2-1	.
TGTGCCAGCTCCGGTATTGGGGGCGTCACTGAAGCTTTCTTT	CASSGIGGVTEAFF	.	TRBV6-5	TRBJ1-1	.
TGTGCCAGTCGATCCGGACAGGGTTATGAAAAACTGTTTTTT	CASRSGQGYEKLFF	TRBD1	TRBV6-5	TRBJ1-4	.
TGTGCCAGCAGCTTAGGGTTTACACCCCTCCACTTT	CASSLGFTPLHF	.	TRBV7-9	TRBJ1-6	.
TGTGCCAGTAGTACAGGTACCGATACGCAGTATTTT	CASSTGTDTQYF	.	TRBV19	TRBJ2-3	.
TGTGCCAGCAGCCAAGATATTCAAGGCTCGCGGACCCAGTACTTC	CASSQDIQGSRTQYF	.	TRBV3-1/TRBV3-2	TRBJ2-5	.
TGTGCCTGGAGTGTCGTCCAACAGGGATCTCATAACTATGGCTACACCTTC	CAWSVVQQGSHNYGYTF	.	TRBV30	TRBJ1-2	once
TGTGCCAGCAGCCGGGGACAGAGTTATAATGGCTACACCTTC	CASSRGQSYNGYTF	TRBD1	TRBV7-9	TRBJ1-2	few
TGTGCCAGCAGCGTAGGGACGGCTTTCAACTATGGCTACACCTTC	CASSVGTAFNYGYTF	.	TRBV9	TRBJ1-2	.
TGTGCCAGCAGCTCCGCAAATCCCCCTGAAGCTTTCTTT	CASSSANPPEAFF	.	TRBV6-2/TRBV6-3	TRBJ1-1	.
TGCGCCAGCAGCTTGCGTACAGGCGATACGCAGTATTTT	CASSLRTGDTQYF	.	TRBV5-1	TRBJ2-3	.
TGTGCCAGCTCACCCGGGACTAGTGGGAACACCGGGGAGCTGTTTTTT	CASSPGTSGNTGELFF	TRBD2	TRBV18	TRBJ2-2	.
TGCAGCGCAGGGACAGCCGCTGAAAAACTGTTTTTT	CSAGTAAEKLFF	TRBD1	TRBV29-1	TRBJ1-4	.
TGTGCCTGGAGTAACCTCAAGGCCGGTACTTTC	CAWSNLKAGTF	.	TRBV30	TRBJ2-6	.
TGCGCCAGCAGCGTATCGCGGCAGTCGGTGACCTCACCCCTCCACTTT	CASSVSRQSVTSPLHF	.	TRBV5-1	TRBJ1-6	.
TGTGCCAGCAGCTTAGGCAGGGAGGGTCAGCCCCAGCATTTT	CASSLGREGQPQHF	.	TRBV7-2	TRBJ1-5	.
TGTGCCAGCAGTCAGGACAGGGAGGCTTCACCCCTCCACTTT	CASSQDREASPLHF	TRBD1	TRBV6-5	TRBJ1-6	.
TGTGCCAGCAGTCGACAGGGCTGGACTGAAGCTTTCTTT	CASSRQGWTEAFF	TRBD1	TRBV6-5	TRBJ1-1	few
TGTGCCTGGAGGGGGGAGAACACTGAAGCTTTCTTT	CAWRGENTEAFF	.	TRBV30	TRBJ1-1	.
TGCGCCAGCAGCCCCCTGTCTACGAATGAAAAACTGTTTTTT	CASSPLSTNEKLFF	.	TRBV4-1	TRBJ1-4	.
TGTGCCAGCAGTGAAGGGAGCGGGGGGGCTTTCGGGGAGCTGTTTTTT	CASSEGSGGAFGELFF	TRBD2	TRBV6-1	TRBJ2-2	.
TGTGCCAGCAGCGGACAGCCTGGAAACACCATATATTTT	CASSGQPGNTIYF	.	TRBV6-5	TRBJ1-3	.
TGTGCCAGCAGTTCCCCGGGCCCGAAGGGCTACACCTTC	CASSSPGPKGYTF	.	TRBV6-5	TRBJ1-2	few
TGCGCCAGCAGTCCCAGTGGGGGGGGCAATGAGCAGTTCTTC	CASSPSGGGNEQFF	TRBD2	TRBV10-1	TRBJ2-1	.
TGTGCCAGCAGCCAGGGCAGAACCGGGGAGCTGTTTTTT	CASSQGRTGELFF	.	TRBV3-1/TRBV3-2	TRBJ2-2	.
TGTGCCAGCAGCTTAGTGTCCGGATTCACTGAAGCTTTCTTT	CASSLVSGFTEAFF	.	TRBV7-9	TRBJ1-1	.